The 16 T cell receptor beta chains listed next were all sequenced from one sample in a study of T cell responses to AZD1222 COVID-19 vaccine. Sequencing was performed with immunoSEQ multiplex PCR; in TCRdb, only in-frame clones are kept and a portion is missing. Here the sample spans 95,000 to 150,000 clones, more than 70% being singletons. The sample was peripheral blood, taken 28 days after the second AZD1222 dose. The receptors stem from an adult who received the AZD1222 COVID-19 vaccine.

The chain is built from TRBV5-1 and TRBJ2-7; TRBD1 aligns across 8 bases. CDR1 and CDR2 from the germline V gene are SGHRS and YFSETQ. The CDR3 has 14 residues. Trimming cost V 2 bases and J 5 bases; bases outside gene matches: 6. Here the CDR3 reads CASSFVTGVDEQYF. In nucleotides, the CDR3 is TGCGCCAGCAGCTTTGTGACAGGGGTTGACGAGCAGTACTTC. The variable domain in full, with the rest retrieved from reference TRBV5-1 and TRBJ2-7, is KAGVTQTPRYLIKTRGQQVTLSCSPISGHRSVSWYQQTPGQGLQFLFEYFSETQRNKGNFPGRFSGRQFSNSRSEMNVSTLELGDSALYLCASSFVTGVDEQYFGPGTRLTVT.

The V and J genes are TRBV15 and TRBJ2-7; 7 bases map to TRBD1. This CDR3 is 17 amino acids long. Germline lookup yields CDR1 LNHNV and CDR2 YYDKDF (reference sequence). Germline trimming cut 2 bases from V and 1 base from J; bases unmatched to any gene: 11. The DNA for the CDR3 is TGTGCCACCAGCAGAAACCCTGGACAGGCAACGTCCTACGAGCAGTACTTC. Residues: CATSRNPGQATSYEQYF.

The V and J genes are TRBV18 and TRBJ1-6; D is possibly TRBD1 (6 bases). The CDR3 length is 15 residues. V dropped 1 base and J dropped 5 bases, with 9 bases sitting between them. Looked up from germline, CDR1 is KGHSH and CDR2 is LQKENI. The CDR3 DNA sequence: TGTGCCAGCTCACCACGGACAGACGATAATTCACCCCTCCACTTT. The encoded protein is CASSPRTDDNSPLHF.

The chain is built from TRBV30 and TRBJ1-5; maybe TRBD1 (5 bases). The CDR3 consists of 13 residues. From germline, CDR1 is GTSNPN and CDR2 SVGIG (reference sequence). The V and J ends lost 3 bases and 5 bases respectively, with 11 bases between them. The CDR3 bases are TGTGCCTGGAGCCTGAGGGACGATCAGCCCCAGCATTTT. It encodes CAWSLRDDQPQHF.

The gene calls are TRBV5-1 and TRBJ2-7; 10 bases line up with TRBD1. In germline, CDR1 is SGHRS, CDR2 YFSETQ. V lost 0 bases to trimming and J lost 5 bases; unmatched junction nucleotides: 5. The CDR3 runs 15 residues. CDR3 sequence reads: CASSLGQGAHDEQYF. The CDR3 bases are TGCGCCAGCAGCTTGGGACAGGGGGCGCACGACGAGCAGTACTTC.

This rearrangement joins TRBV2 to TRBJ2-2, with TRBD2 matching over 7 bases. The CDR3 covers 15 residues. With 3 bases clipped from V and 3 bases from J, the junction kept 4 bases outside the gene matches. In germline, CDR1 is SNHLY, CDR2 FYNNEI. Written as DNA, the CDR3 is TGTGCCAGCAGTGAGGGCGGGGGTTACACCGGGGAGCTGTTTTTT. It is translated as CASSEGGGYTGELFF.

The V gene is TRBV6-5, the J gene TRBJ2-7, with D unclear. The CDR3 extends over 13 amino acids. From germline, CDR1 is MNHEY and CDR2 SVGAGI. V was trimmed by 2 bases and J by 3 bases, leaving 8 bases between them. CDR3 region: CASSYRDGYEQYF. In DNA form, the CDR3 reads TGTGCCAGCAGTTACCGAGACGGCTACGAGCAGTACTTC.

V and J are TRBV6-6 and TRBJ1-5; no clear D. The V gene's germline CDR1 is MNHNY and CDR2 SVGAGI (reference sequence). The CDR3 is made up of 14 amino acids. V dropped 5 bases and J dropped 2 bases, with 10 bases sitting between them. The CDR3 nucleotides are TGTGCCAGCAGTCCCCTCATGGGCAATCAGCCCCAGCATTTT. It specifies CASSPLMGNQPQHF.

This chain uses TRBV19 with TRBJ1-2; no reliable D call. CDR1 and CDR2 from the germline V gene are LNHDA and SQIVND (reference sequence). V was pared by 3 bases and J by 4 bases, with 18 bases between. This CDR3 has 16 amino acids. DNA of the CDR3: TGTGCCAGTAGTATCGGTCTTGGAGGTAGGAGCTATGGCTACACCTTC. It is translated as CASSIGLGGRSYGYTF.

The chain uses TRBV5-1 and TRBJ2-3, with 10 bases fitting TRBD2. CDR3 size: 15 residues. The trim removed 6 bases at V and 6 bases at J, leaving 10 bases unmatched. Germline V gives CDR1 SGHRS, CDR2 YFSETQ. DNA of the CDR3: TGCGCCAGCAATGAACTAGCGGGGTCTCGCGATACGCAGTATTTT. Amino acid sequence: CASNELAGSRDTQYF.

As for this clone: At one end the junction does not follow the germline gene, possibly because of a read error. The CDR3: CARRGTNYGYTF. Written as DNA, the CDR3 is TGTGCCCGGAGGGGTACTAACTATGGCTACACCTTC. J is TRBJ1-2 and V is TRBV30, with a tentative D call TRBD1 (5 bases). The germline V gene has CDR1 GTSNPN and CDR2 SVGIG (reference sequence). The CDR3 length is 12 residues.

The V call is TRBV6-5, the J call TRBJ1-2; D unclear. V was pared by 6 bases and J by 6 bases, with 17 bases between. The CDR3 is 14 amino acids. Germline V gene lookup returns CDR1 MNHEY and CDR2 SVGAGI. Here the CDR3 reads CASRSRGRGDGYTF. Here the CDR3 DNA reads TGTGCCAGCAGATCCAGAGGCCGTGGGGATGGCTACACCTTC.

V is TRBV6-2 or TRBV6-3 and J is TRBJ1-2; 8 bases match TRBD1. The germline CDR1 and CDR2 sequences are MNHEY and SVGEGT. V lost 5 bases and J lost 4; bases outside the gene matches: 3. CDR3 length: 13 amino acids. The CDR3 sequence: CASSTGQGYGYTF. CDR3 bases: TGTGCCAGCAGTACCGGACAGGGCTATGGCTACACCTTC.

The chain uses TRBV30 and TRBJ2-2; D is ambiguous. Germline-derived CDR1 and CDR2 are GTSNPN and SVGIG (reference sequence). This CDR3 is 13 amino acids long. Trimming left V 0 bases short and J 0 bases short, with 2 bases between. The CDR3 is CAWSVTNTGELFF. In DNA form, the CDR3 reads TGTGCCTGGAGTGTCACGAACACCGGGGAGCTGTTTTTT.

The chain links TRBV28 to TRBJ2-7; D gene ambiguous. This CDR3 comprises 11 residues. Per germline, CDR1 MDHEN and CDR2 SYDVKM. Trimming removed 5 bases at V and 3 bases at J, with 5 bases between. In DNA form, the CDR3 reads TGTGCCAGCAGTCAAAACTACGAGCAGTACTTC. This sequence encodes CASSQNYEQYF.

J is TRBJ2-5 and V is TRBV5-4; 10 bases line up with TRBD2. The CDR3 totals 14 residues. The V and J ends lost 3 bases and 5 bases, in that order; junction bases with no gene match: 4. CDR1 is SGHNT and CDR2 is YYREEE in the germline V gene (reference sequence). CDR3: CASSSSGGGETQYF. The CDR3 region has the DNA TGTGCCAGCAGCTCTAGCGGGGGCGGGGAGACCCAGTACTTC. Full variable domain (rest looked up from reference TRBV5-4 and TRBJ2-5): ETGVTQSPTHLIKTRGQQVTLRCSSQSGHNTVSWYQQALGQGPQFIFQYYREEENGRGNFPPRFSGLQFPNYSSELNVNALELDDSALYLCASSSSGGGETQYFGPGTRLLVL.